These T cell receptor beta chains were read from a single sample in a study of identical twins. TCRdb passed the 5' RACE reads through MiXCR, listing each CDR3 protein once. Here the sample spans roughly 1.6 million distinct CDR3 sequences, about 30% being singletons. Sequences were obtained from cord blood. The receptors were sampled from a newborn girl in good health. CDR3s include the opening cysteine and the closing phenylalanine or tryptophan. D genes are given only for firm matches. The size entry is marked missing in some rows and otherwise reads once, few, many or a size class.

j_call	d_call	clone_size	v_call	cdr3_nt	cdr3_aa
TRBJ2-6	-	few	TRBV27	TGTGCCAGCAGTTCTATTTGGGGCTGGGGGGCCAACGTCCTGACTTTC	CASSSIWGWGANVLTF
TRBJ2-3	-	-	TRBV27	TGTGCCAGCAGTCCTCGGGACTCACGAGACACAGATACGCAGTATTTT	CASSPRDSRDTDTQYF
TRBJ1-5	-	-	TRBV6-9	TGTGCCAGCAGTTACGGGGAATATAGCAATCAGCCCCAGCATTTT	CASSYGEYSNQPQHF
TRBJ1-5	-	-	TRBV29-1	TGCAGCGTTGAGGAAGGGGGGAATCAGCCCCAGCATTTT	CSVEEGGNQPQHF
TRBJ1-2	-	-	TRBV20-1	TGCAGTGCTAAGGGAGGGCAGGCTAACTATGGCTACACCTTC	CSAKGGQANYGYTF
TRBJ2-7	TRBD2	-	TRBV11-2	TGTGCCAGCAGAATGAGCGGGAGGGCGTCCTACAATGAGCAGTACTTC	CASRMSGRASYNEQYF
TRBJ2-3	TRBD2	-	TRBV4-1	TGCGCCAGCAGCCGGACTAGCGGGCTAGTAGCAGATACGCAGTATTTT	CASSRTSGLVADTQYF
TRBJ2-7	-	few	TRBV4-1	TGCGCCAGCAGCCAAGATCCCCGGGAATGGTACGAGCAGTACTTC	CASSQDPREWYEQYF
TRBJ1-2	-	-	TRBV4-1	TGCGCCAGCAGCCCCACAGGGTCTGGCTACACCTTC	CASSPTGSGYTF
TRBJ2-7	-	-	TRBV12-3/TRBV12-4	TGTGCCAGCAGTTTAAGGGCGATCTCCTACGAGCAGTACTTC	CASSLRAISYEQYF
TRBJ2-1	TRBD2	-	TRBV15	TGTGCCACCAGCAGAGATCCGGGACTAGCGGTGTACAATGAGCAGTTCTTC	CATSRDPGLAVYNEQFF
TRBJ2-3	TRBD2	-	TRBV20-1	TGCAGTGCTAGACCTACTAGCGTTAGCACAGATACGCAGTATTTT	CSARPTSVSTDTQYF
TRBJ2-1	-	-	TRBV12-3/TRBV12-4	TGTGCCAGCAGCCCAACTAGGTCAGATGAGCAGTTCTTC	CASSPTRSDEQFF
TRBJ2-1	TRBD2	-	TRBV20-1	TGCAGTGCTAGAGTTGCTAGCGGGGTTAACAATGAGCAGTTCTTC	CSARVASGVNNEQFF